Listed here are 16 T cell receptor beta chains from one sample, sequenced in a study of cytomegalovirus exposure and HLA in healthy donors. TCRdb's copy holds only in-frame clones and misses some; the assay was immunoSEQ multiplex PCR. Found here are roughly 80,000 clones, approximately 94% of them singletons; the top ten hold approximately 3.4%. Sequenced material: PBMCs. These receptors were obtained from a woman between 18 and 29 years old in good health and CMV-seropositive.

V is TRBV7-6 and J is TRBJ2-7, with D tentatively TRBD2 (5 bases). Trimming left V 0 bases short and J 3 bases short, with 9 bases between. Germline values: CDR1 SGHVS, CDR2 FNYEAQ. The CDR3 contains 14 residues. CDR3: CASSLAARDYEQYF. The CDR3 nucleotides read TGTGCCAGCAGCTTAGCAGCCCGGGACTACGAGCAGTACTTC.

V and J are TRBV7-2 and TRBJ1-5; D gene ambiguous. Germline CDR1 reads SGHTA; CDR2 reads FQGNSA. Trimming shortened V by 1 base and J by 9 bases, and 10 bases separated the two germline ends. The length of the CDR3 is 13 residues. This CDR3 reads CASSLGYQRPQHF. The CDR3, as DNA: TGTGCCAGCAGCTTAGGTTATCAGCGGCCCCAGCATTTT.

The CDR3 protein is CSAAGDNEQFF. In DNA, the CDR3 is TGCAGTGCCGCGGGAGACAATGAGCAGTTCTTC. The chain combines TRBV20-1 with TRBJ2-1, with 7 positions matching TRBD2. Germline-derived CDR1 and CDR2 are DFQATT and SNEGSKA (reference sequence). This CDR3 region has 11 residues. With 6 bases clipped from V and 5 bases from J, the junction kept 1 base outside the gene matches.

V usage is TRBV9 and J usage is TRBJ1-5; a weak D match, TRBD1 (5 bases). Trimming shortened V by 0 bases and J by 9 bases, and 10 bases separated the two germline ends. Germline CDR1 reads SGDLS; CDR2 reads YYNGEE. This CDR3 has 13 residues. DNA of the CDR3: TGTGCCAGCAGCGTAGCAGGGTCCGGGCCCCAGCATTTT. It encodes CASSVAGSGPQHF.

The chain is built from TRBV29-1 and TRBJ2-2; D perhaps matches TRBD2 (6 bases). Germline V lookup: CDR1 SQVTM, CDR2 ANQGSEA. Trimming took 6 bases from V and 6 from J, leaving 14 bases between them. This CDR3 has 13 residues. CDR3: CSVVTSFPGELFF. The CDR3 coding sequence is TGCAGCGTCGTAACTAGCTTCCCCGGGGAGCTGTTTTTT.

The chain joins TRBV4-2 to TRBJ1-3; D is uncertain. The germline V and J ends were trimmed by 0 bases and 4 bases, with 10 bases remaining between them. In germline, CDR1 is LGHNA, CDR2 YNFKEQ. The CDR3 runs to 15 residues. CDR3 bases: TGTGCCAGCAGCCAAGACCGGGATTTCGGAAACACCATATATTTT. Translated, it gives CASSQDRDFGNTIYF.

The V call is TRBV7-9, the J call TRBJ1-3; possible D gene TRBD1, 6 bases. CDR3 length: 14 residues. Trimming cost V 4 bases and J 3 bases, with 10 bases left between them. The germline V gene has CDR1 SEHNR and CDR2 FQNEAQ (reference sequence). The CDR3 DNA reads as TGTGCCAGCAGCTCTGGGACAAGTGGAAACACCATATATTTT. This sequence encodes CASSSGTSGNTIYF.

The gene calls are TRBV10-3 and TRBJ1-2; TRBD1 might be the D (5 bases). The germline V gene encodes CDR1 ENHRY and CDR2 SYGVKD. The CDR3 totals 15 residues. V was clipped by 0 bases and J by 4 bases, with 12 bases between them. CDR3 residues: CAISESKGFGYGYTF. DNA for the CDR3: TGTGCCATCAGTGAGTCGAAGGGGTTCGGCTATGGCTACACCTTC.

This clone was seen a handful of times. This chain uses TRBV6-1 with TRBJ2-7; the match to TRBD2 covers 7 bases. Per germline, CDR1 MNHNS and CDR2 SASEGT. The CDR3 has 17 amino acids. The V and J ends lost 5 bases and 0 bases, in that order; junction bases with no gene match: 13. CDR3 residues: CASSQGLVAESSYEQYF. DNA of the CDR3: TGTGCCAGCAGTCAAGGACTAGTCGCCGAGAGCTCCTACGAGCAGTACTTC.

The chain couples TRBV4-1 to TRBJ2-7; 7 positions agree with TRBD2. Per germline, CDR1 MGHRA and CDR2 YSYEKL. Trimming removed 4 bases from V and 3 bases from J; junction bases left unmatched: 0. CDR3 length: 12 residues. The CDR3: CASSPGGYEQYF. CDR3 nucleotides: TGCGCCAGCAGCCCGGGGGGCTACGAGCAGTACTTC.

V is TRBV18 and J is TRBJ1-2; a weak D match, TRBD1 (6 bases). Germline V lookup: CDR1 KGHSH, CDR2 LQKENI. V was cut by 4 bases and J by 8 bases, with 17 bases left in between. The CDR3 is made up of 14 amino acids. CDR3 sequence (DNA): TGTGCCAGCTCACTTGAATGGGGGCTGGTCGGCTACACCTTC. The encoded protein is CASSLEWGLVGYTF.

This chain uses TRBV28 with TRBJ2-1; D ambiguous. The V and J ends lost 1 base and 5 bases respectively, with 12 bases between them. Germline CDR1 and CDR2: MDHEN and SYDVKM. This CDR3 contains 15 residues. The CDR3 spells CASSLFTDSNNEQFF. The CDR3 bases are TGTGCCAGCAGTTTATTTACAGATTCCAACAATGAGCAGTTCTTC. Full variable domain (outside the CDR3, taken from reference TRBV28 and TRBJ2-1): DVKVTQSSRYLVKRTGEKVFLECVQDMDHENMFWYRQDPGLGLRLIYFSYDVKMKEKGDIPEGYSVSREKKERFSLILESASTNQTSMYLCASSLFTDSNNEQFFGPGTRLTVL.

CDR3 sequence reads: CAISERETQYF. The CDR3 DNA reads as TGTGCCATCAGTGAGCGAGAGACCCAGTACTTC. The chain links TRBV10-3 to TRBJ2-5, with no clear D. Trimming pared 2 bases from V and 4 bases from J, leaving 2 bases between. The CDR3 is 11 residues long. CDR1 is ENHRY, CDR2 SYGVKD, per germline.

The rearrangement uses TRBV7-9 and TRBJ2-4; D not resolved. Trimming pared 1 base from V and 0 bases from J, leaving 10 bases between. The CDR3 has 16 residues. From germline, CDR1 is SEHNR and CDR2 FQNEAQ (reference sequence). CDR3 sequence reads: CASSLVQSLAKNIQYF. The CDR3, as DNA: TGTGCCAGCAGCTTAGTACAGTCACTAGCCAAAAACATTCAGTACTTC.

This rearrangement joins TRBV7-3 to TRBJ2-7, with D perhaps matching TRBD1 (6 bases). The germline V and J ends were trimmed by 0 bases and 6 bases, with 18 bases remaining between them. The CDR3 consists of 16 residues. Looked up from germline, CDR1 is SGHTA and CDR2 is FQGTGA. This CDR3 reads CASSLTAAGDGREQYF. The CDR3 DNA sequence: TGTGCCAGCAGCTTAACAGCAGCAGGGGATGGTCGCGAGCAGTACTTC. Based on the CDR3 plus reference TRBV7-3 and TRBJ2-7, the full variable domain is GAGVSQTPSNKVTEKGKYVELRCDPISGHTALYWYRQSLGQGPEFLIYFQGTGAADDSGLPNDRFFAVRPEGSVSTLKIQRTERGDSAVYLCASSLTAAGDGREQYFGPGTRLTVT.

The chain couples TRBV28 to TRBJ1-6; 7 bases fit TRBD1. The CDR3 contains 14 residues. The trim removed 7 bases at V and 8 bases at J, leaving 8 bases unmatched. The germline V gene encodes CDR1 MDHEN and CDR2 SYDVKM. This CDR3 reads CASTEGQLDSPLHF. CDR3 bases: TGTGCCAGCACCGAGGGACAGTTGGATTCACCCCTCCACTTT. The variable domain in full, with the rest retrieved from reference TRBV28 and TRBJ1-6, is DVKVTQSSRYLVKRTGEKVFLECVQDMDHENMFWYRQDPGLGLRLIYFSYDVKMKEKGDIPEGYSVSREKKERFSLILESASTNQTSMYLCASTEGQLDSPLHFGNGTRLTVT.